This TCR beta chain was captured in a study of brain metastases from non-small cell lung cancer. General observations from the study: Brain metastases shared most TCR repertoire with primaries, with sparse T cells. Compared with primary tumors, brain metastases showed less T-cell infiltration. T-cell clones appeared expanded in 64% of brain metastases relative to matched primary tumors.

This table comes from immunoSEQ multiplex PCR, and its TCRdb copy is limited to in-frame clones, with some not included. The sample lists some 1,700 clones, roughly 93% occurring once. Points on this clone: Antigen specificity is unknown.

The V end lost 0 bases, the J end lost 2 bases, and 13 bases lay between the germline ends. The CDR3 is 16 residues long. Germline CDR1 and CDR2: LGHNA and YSLEER. This chain connects TRBV4-3 to TRBJ1-1; D may be TRBD1 (6 bases). The sequence derives from a donor at least 40 years old with non-small cell lung cancer. Sequenced input: tissue from a brain metastasis. CDR3 in amino acids: CASSQETGPRNTEAFF. CDR3 coding DNA: TGCGCCAGCAGCCAAGAAACAGGGCCCCGTAACACTGAAGCTTTCTTT.